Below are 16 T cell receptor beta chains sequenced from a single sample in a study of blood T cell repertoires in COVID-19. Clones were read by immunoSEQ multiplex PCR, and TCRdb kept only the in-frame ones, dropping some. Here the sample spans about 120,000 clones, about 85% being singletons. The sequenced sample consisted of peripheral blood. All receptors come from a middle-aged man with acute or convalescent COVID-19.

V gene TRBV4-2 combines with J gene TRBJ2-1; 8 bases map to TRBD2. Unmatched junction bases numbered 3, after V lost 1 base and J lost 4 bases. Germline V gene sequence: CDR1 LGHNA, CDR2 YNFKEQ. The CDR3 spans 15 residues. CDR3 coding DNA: TGTGCCAGCAGCCAAGGTCGGGGGGGGTACAATGAGCAGTTCTTC. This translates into CASSQGRGGYNEQFF.

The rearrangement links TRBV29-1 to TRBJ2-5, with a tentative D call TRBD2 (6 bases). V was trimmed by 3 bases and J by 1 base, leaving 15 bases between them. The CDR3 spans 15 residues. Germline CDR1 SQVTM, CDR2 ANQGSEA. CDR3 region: CSVDGVGGRQETQYF. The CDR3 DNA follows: TGCAGCGTTGATGGGGTGGGGGGACGCCAAGAGACCCAGTACTTC.

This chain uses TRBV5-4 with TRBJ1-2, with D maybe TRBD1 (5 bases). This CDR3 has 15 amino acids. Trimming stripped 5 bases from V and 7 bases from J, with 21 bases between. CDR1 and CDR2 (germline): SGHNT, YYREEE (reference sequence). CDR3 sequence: CASSGGGATKGGYTF. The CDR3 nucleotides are TGTGCCAGCAGTGGAGGAGGGGCCACCAAGGGTGGCTACACCTTC.

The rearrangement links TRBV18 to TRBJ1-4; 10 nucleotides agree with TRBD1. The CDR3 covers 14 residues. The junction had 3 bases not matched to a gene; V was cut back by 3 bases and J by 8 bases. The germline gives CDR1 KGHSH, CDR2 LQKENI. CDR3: CASSPTGGDEKLFF. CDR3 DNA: TGTGCCAGCTCACCGACAGGGGGCGACGAAAAACTGTTTTTT.

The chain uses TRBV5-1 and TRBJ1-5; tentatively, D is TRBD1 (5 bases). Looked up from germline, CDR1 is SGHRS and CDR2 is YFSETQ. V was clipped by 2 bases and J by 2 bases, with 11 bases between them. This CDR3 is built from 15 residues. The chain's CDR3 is CASSLSAGGNQPQHF. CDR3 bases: TGCGCCAGCAGCTTATCTGCGGGGGGCAATCAGCCCCAGCATTTT.

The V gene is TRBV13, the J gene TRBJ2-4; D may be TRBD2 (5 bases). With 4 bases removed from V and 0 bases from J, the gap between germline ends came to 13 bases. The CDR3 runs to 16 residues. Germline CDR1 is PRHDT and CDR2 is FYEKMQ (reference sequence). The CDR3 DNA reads TGTGCCAGCAGCTCTCTAGCCTCATTAGCCAAAAACATTCAGTACTTC. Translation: CASSSLASLAKNIQYF.

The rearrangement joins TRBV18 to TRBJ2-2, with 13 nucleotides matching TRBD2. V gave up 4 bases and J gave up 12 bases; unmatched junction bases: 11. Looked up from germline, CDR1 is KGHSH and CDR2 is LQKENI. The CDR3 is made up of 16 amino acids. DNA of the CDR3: TGTGCCAGCTCACTAGGACTAGCGGGAGCAGCGGAGAAGCTGTTTTTT. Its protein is CASSLGLAGAAEKLFF.

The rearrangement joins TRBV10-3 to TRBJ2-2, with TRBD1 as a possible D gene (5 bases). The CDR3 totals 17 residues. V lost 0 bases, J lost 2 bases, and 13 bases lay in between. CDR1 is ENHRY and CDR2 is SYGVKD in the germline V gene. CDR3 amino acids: CAISESGPRTNTGELFF. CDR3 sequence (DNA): TGTGCCATCAGTGAGTCGGGGCCACGAACCAACACCGGGGAGCTGTTTTTT.

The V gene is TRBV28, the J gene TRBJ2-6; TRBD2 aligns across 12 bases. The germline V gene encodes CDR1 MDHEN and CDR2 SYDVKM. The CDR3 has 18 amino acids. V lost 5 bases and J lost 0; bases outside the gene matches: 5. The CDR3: CASSPLAGGGSGANVLTF. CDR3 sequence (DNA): TGTGCCAGCAGTCCTCTAGCGGGAGGGGGCTCTGGGGCCAACGTCCTGACTTTC.

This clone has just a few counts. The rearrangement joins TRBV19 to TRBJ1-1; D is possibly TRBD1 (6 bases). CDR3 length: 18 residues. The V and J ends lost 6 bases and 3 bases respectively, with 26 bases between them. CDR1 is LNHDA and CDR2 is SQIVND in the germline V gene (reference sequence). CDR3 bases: TGTGCCAGTAGCAATCCCCTCCGAAGGGCAGGGGTGGACACTGAAGCTTTCTTT. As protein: CASSNPLRRAGVDTEAFF. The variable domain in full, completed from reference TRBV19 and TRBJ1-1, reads DGGITQSPKYLFRKEGQNVTLSCEQNLNHDAMYWYRQDPGQGLRLIYYSQIVNDFQKGDIAEGYSVSREKKESFPLTVTSAQKNPTAFYLCASSNPLRRAGVDTEAFFGQGTRLTVV.

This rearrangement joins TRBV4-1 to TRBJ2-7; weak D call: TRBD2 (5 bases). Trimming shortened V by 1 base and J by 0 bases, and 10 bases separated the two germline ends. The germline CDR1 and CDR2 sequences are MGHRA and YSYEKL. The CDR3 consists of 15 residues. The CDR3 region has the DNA TGCGCCAGCAGCCAAGTTCGGGAAGCCTCCTACGAGCAGTACTTC. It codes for CASSQVREASYEQYF.

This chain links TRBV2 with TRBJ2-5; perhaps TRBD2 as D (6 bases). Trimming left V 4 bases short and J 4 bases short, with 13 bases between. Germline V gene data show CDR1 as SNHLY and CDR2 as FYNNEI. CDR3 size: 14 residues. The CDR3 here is CASSVGAGRETQYF. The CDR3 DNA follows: TGTGCCAGCAGTGTAGGGGCGGGACGAGAGACCCAGTACTTC.

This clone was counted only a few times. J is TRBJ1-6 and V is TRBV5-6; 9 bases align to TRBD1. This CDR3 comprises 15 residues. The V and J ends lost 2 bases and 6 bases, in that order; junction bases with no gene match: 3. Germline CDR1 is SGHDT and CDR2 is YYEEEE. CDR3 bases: TGTGCCAGCAGCTTTTGGGACAGGGTTAATTCACCCCTCCACTTT. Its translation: CASSFWDRVNSPLHF.

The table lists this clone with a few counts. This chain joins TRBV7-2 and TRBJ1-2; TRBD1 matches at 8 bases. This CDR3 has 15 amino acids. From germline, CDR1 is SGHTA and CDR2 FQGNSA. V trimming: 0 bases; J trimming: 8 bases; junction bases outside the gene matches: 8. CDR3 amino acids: CASSLALTGGRGYTF. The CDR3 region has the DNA TGTGCCAGCAGCTTAGCCCTTACAGGGGGAAGAGGCTACACCTTC.

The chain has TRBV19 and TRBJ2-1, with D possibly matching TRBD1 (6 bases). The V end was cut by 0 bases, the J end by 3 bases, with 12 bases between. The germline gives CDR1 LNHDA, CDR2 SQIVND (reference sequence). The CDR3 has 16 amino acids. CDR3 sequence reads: CASSIEGAWNYNEQFF. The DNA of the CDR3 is TGTGCCAGTAGTATAGAGGGGGCGTGGAACTACAATGAGCAGTTCTTC. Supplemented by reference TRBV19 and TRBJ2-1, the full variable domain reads DGGITQSPKYLFRKEGQNVTLSCEQNLNHDAMYWYRQDPGQGLRLIYYSQIVNDFQKGDIAEGYSVSREKKESFPLTVTSAQKNPTAFYLCASSIEGAWNYNEQFFGPGTRLTVL.

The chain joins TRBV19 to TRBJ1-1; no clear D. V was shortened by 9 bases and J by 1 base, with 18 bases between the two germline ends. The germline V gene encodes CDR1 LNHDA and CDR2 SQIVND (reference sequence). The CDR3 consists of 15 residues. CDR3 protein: CASKSEGRRNTEAFF. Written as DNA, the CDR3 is TGTGCCAGCAAGAGTGAGGGTCGTAGGAACACTGAAGCTTTCTTT.